This entry concerns a single TCR beta chain. Its antigen is not known. This record belongs to a study of identifying expanded T cells in peripheral blood. Study findings and constraints: Over around two and four weeks, about 16 and 20 clones changed, versus roughly 1.1 between replicates. Clone count variance between approximately two-week samples rose with total template count.

TCRdb's table, derived via immunoSEQ multiplex PCR, lists solely in-frame clones and lacks some. This sample has under 150,000 clones, with 80% to 90% found just once. This CDR3 is built from 14 residues. Germline V gene sequence: CDR1 SGHTA, CDR2 FQGNSA. V lost 3 bases and J lost 1, with 10 bases in between. During the collection period, no donor immune events like infections were recorded. The clonotype originates from a person aged 18 to 75 in good health. The chain has TRBV7-2 and TRBJ2-7; perhaps TRBD2 as D (5 bases). Sequencing was carried out using blood. The CDR3 region is CASSFALVSYEQYF. The CDR3 DNA reads as TGTGCCAGCAGCTTTGCACTAGTTTCCTACGAGCAGTACTTC.